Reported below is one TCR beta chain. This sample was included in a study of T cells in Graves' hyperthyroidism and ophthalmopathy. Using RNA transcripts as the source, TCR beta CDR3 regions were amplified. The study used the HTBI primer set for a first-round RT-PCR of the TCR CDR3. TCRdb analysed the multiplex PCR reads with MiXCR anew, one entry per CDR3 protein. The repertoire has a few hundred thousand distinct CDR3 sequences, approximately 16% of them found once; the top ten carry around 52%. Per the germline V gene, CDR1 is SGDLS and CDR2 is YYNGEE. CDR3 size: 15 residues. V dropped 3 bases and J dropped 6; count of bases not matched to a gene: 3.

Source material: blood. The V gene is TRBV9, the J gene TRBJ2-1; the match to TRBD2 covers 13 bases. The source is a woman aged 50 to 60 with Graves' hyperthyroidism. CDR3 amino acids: CASSALAGGFNEQFF. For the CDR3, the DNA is TGTGCCAGCAGCGCACTAGCGGGGGGGTTCAATGAGCAGTTCTTC.